These 5 T cell receptor beta chains came from one sample sequenced in a study of blood T cell repertoires in COVID-19. TCRdb's copy holds only in-frame clones and misses some; the assay was immunoSEQ multiplex PCR. Of roughly 30,000 clones detected, approximately 89% appear once; the ten largest clones hold around 3.6%. Input material: peripheral blood. The origin of the receptors is a man aged 60 to 69 with acute or convalescent COVID-19.

The chain links TRBV11-2 to TRBJ2-1; TRBD1 matches at 8 bases. With 6 bases clipped from V and 10 bases from J, the junction kept 5 bases outside the gene matches. The CDR3 loop spans 12 amino acids. In germline, CDR1 is SGHAT, CDR2 FQNNGV. The CDR3 sequence is CASSQGQEEQFF. As DNA, the CDR3 is TGTGCCAGCAGTCAGGGACAGGAAGAGCAGTTCTTC.

The chain employs TRBV4-3 and TRBJ2-7; TRBD2 aligns across 8 bases. The CDR3 is 16 amino acids. CDR1 LGHNA and CDR2 YSLEER come from the germline V gene. Trimming at V came to 4 bases and at J to 0 bases, leaving 8 bases not matched to a gene. CDR3 in amino acids: CASSREVGTSSYEQYF. In DNA, the CDR3 is TGCGCCAGCAGCCGAGAGGTAGGGACTAGCTCCTACGAGCAGTACTTC.

This chain links TRBV5-1 with TRBJ1-2, with D uncertain. The CDR3 contains 13 residues. With 0 bases removed from V and 8 bases from J, the gap between germline ends came to 11 bases. The germline V gene has CDR1 SGHRS and CDR2 YFSETQ. For the CDR3, the DNA is TGCGCCAGCAGCTTGGGGGCGCGGGAGGGCTACACCTTC. This codes for CASSLGAREGYTF.

This chain uses TRBV5-5 with TRBJ2-7; TRBD1 agrees at 12 bases. The J segment lost 4 bases and the V segment lost 5 bases, leaving 7 bases of the junction unmatched. CDR1 is SGHKS, CDR2 YYEKEE, per germline (reference sequence). The CDR3 totals 15 residues. This CDR3 reads CASRFGTGGGYEQYV. The CDR3 bases are TGTGCCAGCAGGTTCGGGACAGGGGGCGGATACGAGCAGTACGTC.

The chain uses TRBV6-2 or TRBV6-3 and TRBJ1-1; D remains unclear. The V and J ends lost 2 bases and 4 bases respectively, with 8 bases between them. Germline assignment: CDR1 MNHEY and CDR2 SVGEGT. The CDR3 spans 13 residues. In DNA form, the CDR3 reads TGTGCCAGCAGTTACGAATGGAGCACTGAAGCTTTCTTT. Translating gives CASSYEWSTEAFF.